This T cell receptor (beta chain) originates from a study of human T cells and chemical hapten exposure. Germline-derived CDR1 and CDR2 are SNHLY and FYNNEI. The V end was cut by 10 bases, the J end by 6 bases, with 33 bases between. CDR3 length: 19 residues. Time point denoted: pre-sensitization, week 0. Treatment in this sample: therapeutic diphenylcyclopropenone sensitization with weekly scalp DPC. This clonotype was counted ten times or more. The antigen is undetermined. Broader study findings: Controls formed significantly fewer large CDR3 similarity clusters than expanded TCRs did.

Via MiXCR, TCRdb re-called the RACE reads, giving one row per CDR3 protein. This sample has about 300,000 distinct CDR3 sequences; around 5.5% occur once, and the top ten carry about 8.2%. The clonotype comes from a woman between 18 and 30 years old with alopecia areata. Some clones in this sample may be carry-over from other donors' samples. The sample consisted of whole blood, taken in connection with sensitization to the hapten diphenylcyclopropenone (DPC). V and J are TRBV2 and TRBJ1-4; TRBD1 is a possible D gene (5 bases). CDR3 sequence: CATRGSRAQGVGLDEKLFF. CDR3 coding DNA: TGTGCCACCCGGGGGTCGCGGGCCCAGGGAGTTGGTCTAGATGAAAAACTGTTTTTT.